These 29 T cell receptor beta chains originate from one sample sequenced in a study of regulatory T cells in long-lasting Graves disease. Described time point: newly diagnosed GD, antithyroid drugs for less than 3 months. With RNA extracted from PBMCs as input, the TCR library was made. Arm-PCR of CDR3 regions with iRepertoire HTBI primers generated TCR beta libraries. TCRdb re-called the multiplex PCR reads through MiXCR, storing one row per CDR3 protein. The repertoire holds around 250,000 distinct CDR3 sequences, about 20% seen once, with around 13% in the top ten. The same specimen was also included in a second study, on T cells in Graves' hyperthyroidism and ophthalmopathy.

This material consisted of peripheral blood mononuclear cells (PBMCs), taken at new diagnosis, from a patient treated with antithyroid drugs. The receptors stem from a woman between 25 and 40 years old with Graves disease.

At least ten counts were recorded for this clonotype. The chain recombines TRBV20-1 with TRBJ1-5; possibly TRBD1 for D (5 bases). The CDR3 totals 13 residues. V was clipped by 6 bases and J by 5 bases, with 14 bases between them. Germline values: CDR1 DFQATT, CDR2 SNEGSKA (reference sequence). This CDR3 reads CSARGGIDQPQHF. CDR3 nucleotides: TGCAGTGCCCGGGGGGGGATCGATCAGCCCCAGCATTTT.

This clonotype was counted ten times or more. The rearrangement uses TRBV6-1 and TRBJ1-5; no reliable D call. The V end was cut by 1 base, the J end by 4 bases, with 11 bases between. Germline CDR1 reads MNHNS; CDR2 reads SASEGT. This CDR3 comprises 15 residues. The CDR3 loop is CASSEVPGWNQPQHF. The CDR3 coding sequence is TGTGCCAGCAGTGAAGTGCCGGGTTGGAATCAGCCCCAGCATTTT.

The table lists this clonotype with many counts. The DNA of the CDR3 is TGTGCCAGCAGCTTATATGGCGCGAACACTGAAGCTTTCTTT. This translates into CASSLYGANTEAFF. V is TRBV7-2 and J is TRBJ1-1; D remains unclear. Trimming left V 2 bases short and J 1 base short, with 8 bases between. Germline V gene lookup returns CDR1 SGHTA and CDR2 FQGNSA. The CDR3 runs to 14 residues.

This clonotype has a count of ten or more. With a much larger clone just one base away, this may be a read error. The CDR3, as DNA: TGTGCCAGCAGTTTATCAGGGACCACTGAAGCTTTCTTT. It codes for CASSLSGTTEAFF. V and J are TRBV27 and TRBJ1-1, with a tentative D call TRBD1 (5 bases). Germline lookup yields CDR1 MNHEY and CDR2 SMNVEV (reference sequence). CDR3 length: 13 residues. The V and J ends lost 0 bases and 4 bases respectively, with 6 bases between them.

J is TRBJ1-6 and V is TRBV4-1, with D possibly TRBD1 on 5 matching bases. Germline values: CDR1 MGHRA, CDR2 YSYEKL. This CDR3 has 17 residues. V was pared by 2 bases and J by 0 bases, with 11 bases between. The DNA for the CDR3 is TGCGCCAGCAGCCAAACCCGGGACGACTCCTATAATTCACCCCTCCACTTT. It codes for CASSQTRDDSYNSPLHF.

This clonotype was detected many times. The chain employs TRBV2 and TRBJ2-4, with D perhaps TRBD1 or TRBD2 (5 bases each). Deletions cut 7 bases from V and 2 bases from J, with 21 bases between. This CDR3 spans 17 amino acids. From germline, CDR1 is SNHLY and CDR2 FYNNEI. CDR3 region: CASIIDGAGGTKNIQYF. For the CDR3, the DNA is TGTGCCAGCATCATCGACGGGGCCGGCGGAACCAAAAACATTCAGTACTTC.

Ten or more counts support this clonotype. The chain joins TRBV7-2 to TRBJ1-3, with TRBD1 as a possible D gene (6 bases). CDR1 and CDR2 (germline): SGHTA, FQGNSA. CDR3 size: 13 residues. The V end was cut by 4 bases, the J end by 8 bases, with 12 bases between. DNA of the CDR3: TGTGCCAGCAGCTCCCGGGACAAAGACACCATATATTTT. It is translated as CASSSRDKDTIYF.

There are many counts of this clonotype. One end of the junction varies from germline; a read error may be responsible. The CDR3 region has the DNA TGTGCCAGCAGTTTAGGGGGACAGCACAATGAGCAGTTCTTC. The encoded protein is CASSLGGQHNEQFF. V is TRBV5-1 and J is TRBJ2-1, with 7 bases fitting TRBD1. The V gene's germline CDR1 is SGHRS and CDR2 YFSETQ. The CDR3 totals 14 residues.

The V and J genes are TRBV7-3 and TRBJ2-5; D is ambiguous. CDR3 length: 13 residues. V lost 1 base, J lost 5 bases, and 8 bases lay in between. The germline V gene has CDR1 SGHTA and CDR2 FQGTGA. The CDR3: CASSLMAEETQYF. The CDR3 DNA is TGTGCCAGCAGCTTAATGGCGGAGGAGACCCAGTACTTC.

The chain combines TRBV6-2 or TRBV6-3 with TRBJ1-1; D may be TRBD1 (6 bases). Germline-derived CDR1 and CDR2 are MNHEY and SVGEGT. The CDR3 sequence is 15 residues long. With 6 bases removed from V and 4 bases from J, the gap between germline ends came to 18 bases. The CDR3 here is CASSRGMGSGTEAFF. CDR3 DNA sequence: TGTGCCAGCAGCAGGGGAATGGGTAGCGGCACTGAAGCTTTCTTT.

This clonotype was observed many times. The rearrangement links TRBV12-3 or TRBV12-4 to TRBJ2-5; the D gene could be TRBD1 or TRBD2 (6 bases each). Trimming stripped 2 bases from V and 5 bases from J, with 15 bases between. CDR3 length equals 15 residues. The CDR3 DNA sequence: TGTGCCAGCAGTTTAAGGGGGGCCGGTCGGGAGACCCAGTACTTC. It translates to CASSLRGAGRETQYF.

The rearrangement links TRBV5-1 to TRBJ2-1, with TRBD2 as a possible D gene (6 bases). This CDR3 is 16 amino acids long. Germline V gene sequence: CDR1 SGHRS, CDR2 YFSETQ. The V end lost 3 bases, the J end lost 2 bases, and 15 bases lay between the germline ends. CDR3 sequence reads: CASSWGGAATYNEQFF. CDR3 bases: TGCGCCAGCAGCTGGGGAGGAGCGGCCACCTACAATGAGCAGTTCTTC.

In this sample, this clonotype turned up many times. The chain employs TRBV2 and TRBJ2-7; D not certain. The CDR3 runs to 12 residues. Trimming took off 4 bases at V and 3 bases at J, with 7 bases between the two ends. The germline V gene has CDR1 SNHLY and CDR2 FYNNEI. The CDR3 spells CASSVQHYEQYF. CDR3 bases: TGTGCCAGCAGTGTACAACACTACGAGCAGTACTTC. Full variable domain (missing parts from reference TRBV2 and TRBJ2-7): EPEVTQTPSHQVTQMGQEVILRCVPISNHLYFYWYRQILGQKVEFLVSFYNNEISEKSEIFDDQFSVERPDGSNFTLKIRSTKLEDSAMYFCASSVQHYEQYFGPGTRLTVT.

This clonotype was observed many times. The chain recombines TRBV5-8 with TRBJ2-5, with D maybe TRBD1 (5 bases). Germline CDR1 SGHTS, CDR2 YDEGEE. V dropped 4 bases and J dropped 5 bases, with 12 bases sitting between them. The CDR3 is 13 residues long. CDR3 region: CASSPQGAETQYF. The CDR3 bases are TGTGCCAGCAGCCCGCAGGGCGCCGAGACCCAGTACTTC.

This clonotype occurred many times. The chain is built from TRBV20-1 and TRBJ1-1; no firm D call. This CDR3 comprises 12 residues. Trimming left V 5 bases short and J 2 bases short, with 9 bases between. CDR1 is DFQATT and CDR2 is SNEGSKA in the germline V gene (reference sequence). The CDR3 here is CSALEANTEAFF. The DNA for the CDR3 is TGCAGTGCTTTAGAGGCAAACACTGAAGCTTTCTTT.

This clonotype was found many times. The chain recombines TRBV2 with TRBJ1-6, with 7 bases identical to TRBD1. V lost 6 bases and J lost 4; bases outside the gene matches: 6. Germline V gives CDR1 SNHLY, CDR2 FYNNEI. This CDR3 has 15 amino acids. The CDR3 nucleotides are TGTGCCAGCAGCGTGGGACAGTTGTATAATTCACCCCTCCACTTT. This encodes CASSVGQLYNSPLHF. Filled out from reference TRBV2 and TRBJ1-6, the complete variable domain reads EPEVTQTPSHQVTQMGQEVILRCVPISNHLYFYWYRQILGQKVEFLVSFYNNEISEKSEIFDDQFSVERPDGSNFTLKIRSTKLEDSAMYFCASSVGQLYNSPLHFGNGTRLTVT.

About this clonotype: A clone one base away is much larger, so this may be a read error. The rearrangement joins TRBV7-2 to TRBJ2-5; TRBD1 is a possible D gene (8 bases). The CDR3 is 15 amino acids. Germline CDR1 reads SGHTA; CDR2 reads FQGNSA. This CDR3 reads CASSSRRTGRETQCF. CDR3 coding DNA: TGTGCCAGCAGCTCCCGACGGACAGGGAGGGAGACCCAGTGCTTC.

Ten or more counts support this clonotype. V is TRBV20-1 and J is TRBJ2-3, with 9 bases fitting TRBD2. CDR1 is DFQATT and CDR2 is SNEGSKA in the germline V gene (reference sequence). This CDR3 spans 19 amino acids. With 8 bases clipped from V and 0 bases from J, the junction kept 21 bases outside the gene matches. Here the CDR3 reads CSPKPGGDIAGASTDTQYF. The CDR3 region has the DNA TGCAGTCCAAAACCGGGGGGCGACATAGCGGGGGCCAGCACAGATACGCAGTATTTT.

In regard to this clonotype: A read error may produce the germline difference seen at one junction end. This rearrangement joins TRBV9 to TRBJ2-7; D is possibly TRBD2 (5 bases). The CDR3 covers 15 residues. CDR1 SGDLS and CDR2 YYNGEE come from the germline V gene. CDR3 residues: CASSVEAAYSNEQYF. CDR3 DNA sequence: TGTGCCAGCAGCGTCGAAGCGGCGTACTCCAACGAGCAGTACTTC. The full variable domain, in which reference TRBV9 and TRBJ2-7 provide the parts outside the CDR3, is DSGVTQTPKHLITATGQRVTLRCSPRSGDLSVYWYQQSLDQGLQFLIQYYNGEERAKGNILERFSAQQFPDLHSELNLSSLELGDSALYFCASSVEAAYSNEQYFGPGTRLTVT.

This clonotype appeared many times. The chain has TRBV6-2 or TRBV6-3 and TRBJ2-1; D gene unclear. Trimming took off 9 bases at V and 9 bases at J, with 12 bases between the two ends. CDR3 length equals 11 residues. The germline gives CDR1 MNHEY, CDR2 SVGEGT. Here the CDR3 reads CASLLGGEQFF. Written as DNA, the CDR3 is TGTGCCAGTCTCTTAGGCGGTGAGCAGTTCTTC.

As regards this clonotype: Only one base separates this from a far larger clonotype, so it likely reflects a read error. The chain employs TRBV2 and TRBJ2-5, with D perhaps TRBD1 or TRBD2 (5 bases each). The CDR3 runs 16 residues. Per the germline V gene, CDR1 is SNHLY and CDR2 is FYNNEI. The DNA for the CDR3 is TGTGCCAGCAGTGGTAGGGGAATTGACCTCCACAATGAGCGGTTCTTC. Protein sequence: CASSGRGIDLHNERFF. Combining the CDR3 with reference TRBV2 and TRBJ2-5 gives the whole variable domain EPEVTQTPSHQVTQMGQEVILRCVPISNHLYFYWYRQILGQKVEFLVSFYNNEISEKSEIFDDQFSVERPDGSNFTLKIRSTKLEDSAMYFCASSGRGIDLHNERFFGPGTRLLVL.

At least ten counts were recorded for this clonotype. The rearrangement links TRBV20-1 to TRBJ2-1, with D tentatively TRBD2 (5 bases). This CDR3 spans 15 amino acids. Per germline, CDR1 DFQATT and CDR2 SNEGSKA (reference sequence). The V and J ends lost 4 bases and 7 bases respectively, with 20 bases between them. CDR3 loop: CSATMWASSFNEQFF. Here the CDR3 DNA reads TGCAGTGCTACTATGTGGGCTAGCAGTTTTAATGAGCAGTTCTTC.

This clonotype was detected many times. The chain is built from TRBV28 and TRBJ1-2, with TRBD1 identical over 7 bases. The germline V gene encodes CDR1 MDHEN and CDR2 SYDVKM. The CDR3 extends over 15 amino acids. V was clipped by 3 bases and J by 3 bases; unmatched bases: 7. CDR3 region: CASSFPDRVDYGYTF. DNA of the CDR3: TGTGCCAGCAGTTTCCCCGACAGGGTGGACTATGGCTACACCTTC.

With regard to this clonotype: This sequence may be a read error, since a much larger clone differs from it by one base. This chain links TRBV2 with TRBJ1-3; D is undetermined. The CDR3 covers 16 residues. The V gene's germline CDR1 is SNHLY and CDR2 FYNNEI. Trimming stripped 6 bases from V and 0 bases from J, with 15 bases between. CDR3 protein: CASRGINNSSGNTIYF. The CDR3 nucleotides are TGTGCCAGCAGGGGGATTAATAATAGCTCTGGAAACACCATATATTTT.

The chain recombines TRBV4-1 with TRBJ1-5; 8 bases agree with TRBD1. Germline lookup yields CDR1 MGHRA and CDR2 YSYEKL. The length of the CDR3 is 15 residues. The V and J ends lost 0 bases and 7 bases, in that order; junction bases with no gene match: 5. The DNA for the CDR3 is TGCGCCAGCAGCCAAGATGGACAGGGTTTCCAGCCCCAGCATTTT. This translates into CASSQDGQGFQPQHF.

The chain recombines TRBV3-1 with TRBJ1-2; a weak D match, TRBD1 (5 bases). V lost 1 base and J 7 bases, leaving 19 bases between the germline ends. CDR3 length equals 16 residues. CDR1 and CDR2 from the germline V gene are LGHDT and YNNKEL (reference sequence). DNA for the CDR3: TGTGCCAGCAGCCAAGCTGGGGCAGGGCTAGTAGGTGGCTACACCTTC. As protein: CASSQAGAGLVGGYTF.

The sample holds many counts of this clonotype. Here the CDR3 reads CASSLRGGYGYTF. In DNA form, the CDR3 reads TGTGCCAGCAGTCTCAGGGGAGGGTATGGCTACACCTTC. The genes are TRBV12-3 or TRBV12-4 and TRBJ1-2, with D possibly being TRBD1 (6 bases). The ends were cut back, 5 bases at V and 5 bases at J, with 12 bases in the middle. CDR3 size: 13 residues.

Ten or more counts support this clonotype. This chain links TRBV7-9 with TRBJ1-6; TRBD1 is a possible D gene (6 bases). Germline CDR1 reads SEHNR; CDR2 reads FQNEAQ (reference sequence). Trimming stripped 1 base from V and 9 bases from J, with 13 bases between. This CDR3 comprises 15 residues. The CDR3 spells CASSLESGASSPLHF. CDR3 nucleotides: TGTGCCAGCAGCTTAGAGTCAGGGGCTTCTTCACCCCTCCACTTT.

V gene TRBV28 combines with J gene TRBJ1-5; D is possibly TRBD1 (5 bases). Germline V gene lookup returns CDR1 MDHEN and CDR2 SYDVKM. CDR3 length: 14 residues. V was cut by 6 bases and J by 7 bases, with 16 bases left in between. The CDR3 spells CASRVPGDGQPQHF. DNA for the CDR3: TGTGCCAGCAGGGTCCCGGGGGATGGCCAGCCCCAGCATTTT. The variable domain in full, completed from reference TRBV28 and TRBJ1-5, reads DVKVTQSSRYLVKRTGEKVFLECVQDMDHENMFWYRQDPGLGLRLIYFSYDVKMKEKGDIPEGYSVSREKKERFSLILESASTNQTSMYLCASRVPGDGQPQHFGDGTRLSIL.